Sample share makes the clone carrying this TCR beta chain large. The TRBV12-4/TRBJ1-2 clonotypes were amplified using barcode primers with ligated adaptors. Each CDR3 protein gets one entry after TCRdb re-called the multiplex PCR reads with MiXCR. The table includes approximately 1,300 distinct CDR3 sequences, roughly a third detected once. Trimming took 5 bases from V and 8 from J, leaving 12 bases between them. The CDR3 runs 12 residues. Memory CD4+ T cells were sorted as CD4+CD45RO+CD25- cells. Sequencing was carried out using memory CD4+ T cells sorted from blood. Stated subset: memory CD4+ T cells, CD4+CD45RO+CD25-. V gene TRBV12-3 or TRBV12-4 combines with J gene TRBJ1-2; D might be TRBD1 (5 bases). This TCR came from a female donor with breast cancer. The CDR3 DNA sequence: TGTGCCAGCAGTCTCACAGGAAAAGGCTACACCTTC. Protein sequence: CASSLTGKGYTF.